The clone carrying this T cell receptor (beta chain) was detected many times. The TCR beta CDR3 regions underwent amplification using RNA transcripts as the source. Primed by the HTBI set, a first-round RT-PCR was run on the TCR CDR3. TCRdb re-called the multiplex PCR reads with MiXCR, one entry per CDR3 protein. This sample carries under 400,000 distinct CDR3 sequences, 15% to 20% of them seen once, and the ten largest clones take around 16%. Germline assignment: CDR1 DFQATT and CDR2 SNEGSKA (reference sequence). This CDR3 has 15 residues. V gave up 1 base and J gave up 8 bases; unmatched junction bases: 11. This sample was included in a study of T cells in Graves' hyperthyroidism and ophthalmopathy.

The chain uses TRBV20-1 and TRBJ1-2, with 9 bases matching TRBD1. Material for sequencing was blood. The TCR sequence derives from a woman in her thirties or forties with Graves' ophthalmopathy. The CDR3 reads CSARVPGQGLRGYTF. CDR3 nucleotides: TGCAGTGCTAGAGTCCCGGGACAGGGTCTCAGGGGCTACACCTTC.